This is a list of T cell receptor beta chains from one sample in a study of technical replicates of blood from several donors. TCRdb's table, derived via immunoSEQ multiplex PCR, lists solely in-frame clones and lacks some. The data show more than 65,000 clones, with 95% seen just once and 0.36% held by the top ten. What was sequenced was T cells isolated from PBMCs. The receptor set was obtained from a human donor in good health. The CDR3 runs from the conserved cysteine through the conserved F or W. D genes are given only for firm matches. Clone size is shown for a subset of rows, as once, few, many or a class of expanded clone.

V gene: TRBV4-3; clone size: -; D gene: -; CDR3 length: 16; CDR3 protein: CASSQDQLISGEKLFF
V gene: TRBV2; clone size: -; D gene: -; CDR3 length: 12; CDR3 protein: CASRALADEQFF
V gene: TRBV7-9; clone size: -; D gene: -; CDR3 length: 14; CDR3 protein: CARDPLTMSGTQYF
V gene: TRBV7-2; clone size: once; D gene: -; CDR3 length: 15; CDR3 protein: CASSPGAGTGNTIYF
V gene: TRBV7-7; clone size: -; D gene: TRBD1; CDR3 length: 16; CDR3 protein: CASSLSRDRDNQPQHF
V gene: TRBV7-8; clone size: -; D gene: -; CDR3 length: 11; CDR3 protein: CASSRSDTQYF
V gene: TRBV30; clone size: -; D gene: TRBD2; CDR3 length: 13; CDR3 protein: CASTSGNHNEQFF
V gene: TRBV6-5; clone size: -; D gene: -; CDR3 length: 15; CDR3 protein: CASSYAPMGGDEQFF
V gene: TRBV30; clone size: -; D gene: TRBD1; CDR3 length: 17; CDR3 protein: CACKLDRGLLLNTEAFF
V gene: TRBV2; clone size: -; D gene: TRBD1; CDR3 length: 13; CDR3 protein: CASSIQGMGEQYF
V gene: TRBV9; clone size: -; D gene: TRBD2; CDR3 length: 15; CDR3 protein: CASSTTSGGYNEQFF
V gene: TRBV7-9; clone size: -; D gene: -; CDR3 length: 16; CDR3 protein: CASSNYELHTYNEQFF
V gene: TRBV7-2; clone size: -; D gene: TRBD1; CDR3 length: 15; CDR3 protein: CASSFDRGGTDTQYF
V gene: TRBV15; clone size: -; D gene: TRBD1; CDR3 length: 17; CDR3 protein: CATSMPGQGAGAGELFF
V gene: TRBV7-9; clone size: -; D gene: -; CDR3 length: 14; CDR3 protein: CASSWDPGEYGYTF
V gene: TRBV4-1; clone size: -; D gene: -; CDR3 length: 14; CDR3 protein: CASSQVTITDTQYF
V gene: TRBV9; clone size: -; D gene: TRBD1; CDR3 length: 15; CDR3 protein: CASSAPGQGATEAFF
V gene: TRBV29-1; clone size: -; D gene: -; CDR3 length: 14; CDR3 protein: CSVRSDSGANVLTF
V gene: TRBV4-1; clone size: -; D gene: -; CDR3 length: 14; CDR3 protein: CASSQDSASYEQYF
V gene: TRBV6-5; clone size: -; D gene: TRBD1; CDR3 length: 13; CDR3 protein: CATRQGAGYGYTF
V gene: TRBV19; clone size: -; D gene: -; CDR3 length: 14; CDR3 protein: CASSIGTGHYEQYF
V gene: TRBV13; clone size: once; D gene: -; CDR3 length: 14; CDR3 protein: CASSFGESYNEQFF
V gene: TRBV30; clone size: once; D gene: -; CDR3 length: 12; CDR3 protein: CAWNRGSGEQYF
V gene: TRBV9; clone size: -; D gene: -; CDR3 length: 15; CDR3 protein: CASSVGAQGSYEQYF
V gene: TRBV4-2; clone size: -; D gene: TRBD1; CDR3 length: 15; CDR3 protein: CASSPRTGGSTEAFF
V gene: TRBV29-1; clone size: -; D gene: TRBD1; CDR3 length: 13; CDR3 protein: CSVWTGGDQPQHF
V gene: TRBV27; clone size: once; D gene: TRBD2; CDR3 length: 15; CDR3 protein: CASSLGLAVEETQYF
V gene: TRBV6-5; clone size: -; D gene: -; CDR3 length: 15; CDR3 protein: CASSYSPGQDYGYTF
V gene: TRBV28; clone size: once; D gene: TRBD1; CDR3 length: 15; CDR3 protein: CASSWIGQGNQPQHF
V gene: TRBV25-1; clone size: -; D gene: TRBD1; CDR3 length: 13; CDR3 protein: CASREDRALEQYF
V gene: TRBV30; clone size: -; D gene: -; CDR3 length: 12; CDR3 protein: CAWKASGNIQYF
V gene: TRBV2; clone size: once; D gene: TRBD1; CDR3 length: 14; CDR3 protein: CASIPGQPYNEQFF
V gene: TRBV29-1; clone size: -; D gene: TRBD2; CDR3 length: 16; CDR3 protein: CSGRSSGGLASGELFF
V gene: TRBV20-1; clone size: -; D gene: TRBD2; CDR3 length: 11; CDR3 protein: CSRTSGETQYF
V gene: TRBV4-2; clone size: -; D gene: -; CDR3 length: 14; CDR3 protein: CASSQIVSTDTQYF
V gene: TRBV29-1; clone size: -; D gene: TRBD2; CDR3 length: 15; CDR3 protein: CSVRDLAGGPQTQYF
V gene: TRBV18; clone size: -; D gene: -; CDR3 length: 15; CDR3 protein: CASSLNEASYNEQFF
V gene: TRBV7-3; clone size: -; D gene: -; CDR3 length: 14; CDR3 protein: CASSLMGPTGELFF
V gene: TRBV5-1; clone size: -; D gene: -; CDR3 length: 15; CDR3 protein: CASSLGDTRSYEQYF
V gene: TRBV30; clone size: -; D gene: -; CDR3 length: 15; CDR3 protein: CAWSGPGQRGNTIYF
V gene: TRBV7-9; clone size: -; D gene: -; CDR3 length: 15; CDR3 protein: CASSFPRDLLNIQYF
V gene: TRBV6-1; clone size: -; D gene: TRBD2; CDR3 length: 15; CDR3 protein: CASRGLAVYQETQYF
V gene: TRBV19; clone size: once; D gene: TRBD2; CDR3 length: 16; CDR3 protein: CASSTRTSGKGNEQFF
V gene: TRBV9; clone size: -; D gene: TRBD1; CDR3 length: 19; CDR3 protein: CASSPRDRGKGRGTETQYF
V gene: TRBV7-9; clone size: -; D gene: TRBD2; CDR3 length: 18; CDR3 protein: CASSLPPGLAGYTYEQYF
V gene: TRBV7-8; clone size: -; D gene: -; CDR3 length: 15; CDR3 protein: CASSLRTVSNQPQHF
V gene: TRBV11-3; clone size: -; D gene: -; CDR3 length: 14; CDR3 protein: CASSYSGLPYEQYF
V gene: TRBV7-3; clone size: -; D gene: -; CDR3 length: 12; CDR3 protein: CASSSGSGAQYF
V gene: TRBV4-2; clone size: once; D gene: TRBD1; CDR3 length: 15; CDR3 protein: CASSQEDRGRQPQHF
V gene: TRBV9; clone size: -; D gene: TRBD1; CDR3 length: 16; CDR3 protein: CASSVGTGLSNQPQHF
V gene: TRBV30; clone size: -; D gene: -; CDR3 length: 14; CDR3 protein: CAWTGGPNTGELFF
V gene: TRBV5-4; clone size: -; D gene: -; CDR3 length: 13; CDR3 protein: CASPGSCNQPQHF
V gene: TRBV30; clone size: once; D gene: TRBD2; CDR3 length: 17; CDR3 protein: CAWSVPSLAGGDNTQYF
V gene: TRBV4-1; clone size: -; D gene: -; CDR3 length: 13; CDR3 protein: CASSQEERYEQYF
V gene: TRBV12-5; clone size: -; D gene: -; CDR3 length: 12; CDR3 protein: CASGLESDTQYF
V gene: TRBV20-1; clone size: -; D gene: -; CDR3 length: 11; CDR3 protein: CSAYSSGELFF
V gene: TRBV25-1; clone size: few; D gene: TRBD1; CDR3 length: 11; CDR3 protein: CASNLGQGVFF
V gene: TRBV6-5; clone size: -; D gene: -; CDR3 length: 14; CDR3 protein: CASSLGPDAYEQYF
V gene: TRBV7-9; clone size: -; D gene: -; CDR3 length: 12; CDR3 protein: CASSLSPQTQYF
V gene: TRBV19; clone size: -; D gene: TRBD1; CDR3 length: 15; CDR3 protein: CASIPTGGSGNTIYF